What follows is one T cell receptor beta chain and its context. Its antigen is currently unknown. The data were obtained in a study of cytomegalovirus exposure and HLA in healthy donors. Study findings and constraints: Reports showed the classifier diagnosing cytomegalovirus status with high specificity and sensitivity.

The PCR employed 60 Vbeta primers together with 13 Jbeta primers. Sequencing was performed with immunoSEQ multiplex PCR; in TCRdb, only in-frame clones are kept and a portion is missing. The sample consists of some 130,000 clones, roughly 82% of them appearing once. The CDR3 is 14 amino acids. Trimming cost V 5 bases and J 1 base; bases outside gene matches: 1. The germline V gene has CDR1 SGDLS and CDR2 YYNGEE. This TCR was recovered from a male donor in good health and CMV-seropositive. The sample consisted of PBMCs. The J gene is TRBJ2-2, the V gene TRBV9; 8 bases map to TRBD2. The CDR3 DNA is TGTGCCAGCAGGCTAGCGGGGAACACCGGGGAGCTGTTTTTT. Its translation is CASRLAGNTGELFF.